The 15 T cell receptor beta chains below all came from one sample that was sequenced in a study of T cell repertoires in cytomegalovirus infection. Each CDR3 protein gets one entry after TCRdb re-called the reads with MiXCR. Of around 140,000 distinct CDR3 sequences in the sample, over 30% were seen once. Their antigen targets remain unknown. The sample was CD8+ T cells from cultured PBMCs, taken from culture after CMV antigen stimulation. The receptor source for this set is a human donor in good health (CMV status not recorded). Some clones in this sample may be carry-over from other donors' samples.

A few counts support this clonotype. This chain uses TRBV10-3 with TRBJ2-1; 10 bases align to TRBD2. The germline gives CDR1 ENHRY, CDR2 SYGVKD. The CDR3 is 16 amino acids. Trimming took 6 bases from V and 5 from J; bases not matched to a gene: 10. The CDR3 nucleotides are TGTGCCATCAGCGGCCCAGCGGGGGGGGCGGACAATGAGCAGTTCTTC. Translating gives CAISGPAGGADNEQFF.

As regards this clonotype: One junction end disagrees with the germline gene, perhaps due to a read error. The chain employs TRBV4-1 and TRBJ2-2; perhaps D is TRBD1 or TRBD2 (5 bases each). This CDR3 region has 15 residues. The germline gives CDR1 MGHRA, CDR2 YSYEKL. This CDR3 reads CASNQVHGASGELFF. The CDR3 DNA reads as TGCGCCAGCAACCAAGTTCACGGGGCCTCCGGGGAGCTGTTTTTT.

The chain carries TRBV6-1 and TRBJ1-2; the match to TRBD1 covers 8 bases. The CDR3 has 17 amino acids. Per germline, CDR1 MNHNS and CDR2 SASEGT. The V and J ends lost 5 bases and 1 base, in that order; junction bases with no gene match: 12. The CDR3 sequence: CASSPLAGQDYNYGYTF. DNA for the CDR3: TGTGCCAGCAGTCCTCTGGCGGGACAGGACTATAACTATGGCTACACCTTC.

The chain couples TRBV27 to TRBJ2-3; the match to TRBD1 covers 9 bases. Germline values: CDR1 MNHEY, CDR2 SMNVEV (reference sequence). The CDR3 is 16 amino acids. V shed 0 bases, J shed 6 bases, and the junction held 7 bases outside the gene matches. CDR3 DNA: TGTGCCAGCAGTTTATCGGGACAGGGAGCCCTTGATACGCAGTATTTT. Translation: CASSLSGQGALDTQYF.

Comment on this clonotype: A clone one base away is much larger, so this may be a read error. The chain combines TRBV11-2 with TRBJ1-1; D is unresolved. The CDR3 has 11 amino acids. Germline V lookup: CDR1 SGHAT, CDR2 FQNNGV. Trimming shortened V by 3 bases and J by 4 bases, and 3 bases separated the two germline ends. The CDR3 loop is CASSFTTEAFF. The CDR3 region has the DNA TGTGCCAGCAGCTTTACCACTGAAGCTTTCTTT.

This CDR3 reads CASSLTGGPRDTQYF. The CDR3, as DNA: TGTGCCAGCAGTTTAACAGGGGGTCCGAGAGATACGCAGTATTTT. The rearrangement links TRBV27 to TRBJ2-3; 8 bases map to TRBD1. This CDR3 region has 15 residues. The germline CDR1 and CDR2 sequences are MNHEY and SMNVEV (reference sequence). Trimming took 2 bases from V and 5 from J; bases not matched to a gene: 6.

The chain has TRBV27 and TRBJ2-7, with D tentatively TRBD1 or TRBD2 (5 bases each). With 5 bases removed from V and 4 bases from J, the gap between germline ends came to 12 bases. In germline, CDR1 is MNHEY, CDR2 SMNVEV (reference sequence). CDR3 size: 13 residues. CDR3 nucleotides: TGTGCCAGCAGTCCGGGACGGTCTTACGAGCAGTACTTC. It encodes CASSPGRSYEQYF.

Only a few counts were recorded for this clonotype. The CDR3 coding sequence is TGTGCCAGCAGCTTGACTAGCGGGGCCTACGAGCAGTACTTC. Translated: CASSLTSGAYEQYF. The J gene is TRBJ2-7, the V gene TRBV7-3, with 11 bases lining up with TRBD2. CDR1 and CDR2 from the germline V gene are SGHTA and FQGTGA. The CDR3 has 14 residues. The V and J ends lost 3 bases and 2 bases, in that order; junction bases with no gene match: 0.

This clonotype was found a few times. The chain employs TRBV7-6 and TRBJ2-1; 7 bases are a match to TRBD2. V lost 5 bases and J lost 11; bases outside the gene matches: 18. This CDR3 region has 16 residues. Germline V gives CDR1 SGHVS, CDR2 FNYEAQ. CDR3 nucleotide sequence: TGTGCCAGCAGCGACCCACGAACCGGGGGGATGGGGAAGCAGTTCTTC. This sequence encodes CASSDPRTGGMGKQFF.

There are many counts of this clonotype. The V gene is TRBV4-2, the J gene TRBJ2-7, with 7 positions matching TRBD2. Germline CDR1 and CDR2: LGHNA and YNFKEQ. The length of the CDR3 is 15 residues. V lost 0 bases, J lost 4 bases, and 6 bases stayed unmatched. CDR3 sequence reads: CASSQEGGGLYEQYF. The CDR3, as DNA: TGTGCCAGCAGCCAAGAGGGCGGGGGTCTGTACGAGCAGTACTTC.

This clonotype appeared a few times. This CDR3 reads CASSPTGNRAEAFF. The CDR3 nucleotides are TGTGCCAGCAGTCCGACAGGGAATAGGGCTGAAGCTTTCTTT. This chain joins TRBV12-3 or TRBV12-4 and TRBJ1-1, with 7 bases that match TRBD1. This CDR3 has 14 residues. Trimming cost V 5 bases and J 6 bases; bases outside gene matches: 9.

This clonotype was found many times. The chain has TRBV7-2 and TRBJ2-3; 7 positions agree with TRBD2. The CDR3 has 18 amino acids. After removal of 4 bases from V and 2 bases from J, the junction contained 15 bases not matched to a gene. Germline-derived CDR1 and CDR2 are SGHTA and FQGNSA. The CDR3 sequence is CASSSPISLAEPTDTQYF. Here the CDR3 DNA reads TGTGCCAGCAGCTCGCCTATTTCTCTAGCGGAACCCACAGATACGCAGTATTTT.

This clonotype was counted ten times or more. This chain uses TRBV6-1 with TRBJ2-1, with 7 nucleotides matching TRBD2. CDR3 length equals 15 residues. With V trimmed by 2 bases and J by 8 bases, 9 bases remained unmatched. Per germline, CDR1 MNHNS and CDR2 SASEGT. As DNA, the CDR3 is TGTGCCAGCAGTGAATTGGGCGGGGGAAGAGATGAGCAGTTCTTC. It translates to CASSELGGGRDEQFF.

The chain employs TRBV6-1 and TRBJ2-1, with 7 bases identical to TRBD2. The V gene end was trimmed by 1 base and the J gene end by 9 bases; junction bases not matched to a gene: 0. Germline-derived CDR1 and CDR2 are MNHNS and SASEGT. The CDR3 is 12 amino acids. The CDR3 nucleotides are TGTGCCAGCAGTGAAGGCGGGGGTGAGCAGTTCTTC. The encoded protein is CASSEGGGEQFF.

The chain has TRBV19 and TRBJ2-1; D possibly uses TRBD1 or TRBD2 (6 bases each). The CDR3 extends over 12 amino acids. Germline assignment: CDR1 LNHDA and CDR2 SQIVND (reference sequence). Trimming left V 5 bases short and J 8 bases short, with 10 bases between. The DNA for the CDR3 is TGTGCCAGTAGTTTCGGGGGCTATGAGCAGTTCTTC. Encoded protein: CASSFGGYEQFF.